In this sample, the clone carrying this TCR beta chain turned up a few times. TCR beta CDR3 regions were amplified from RNA. First-round RT-PCR targeting the TCR CDR3 was performed with the HTBI primer set. TCRdb re-called the multiplex PCR reads through MiXCR, storing one row per CDR3 protein. The data hold around 380,000 distinct CDR3 sequences, with roughly 13% observed a single time. These data originate in a study of T cells in Graves' hyperthyroidism and ophthalmopathy. Clinical symptoms, serum thyroxine and TRAb, thyroid ultrasound and orbital computed tomography together formed the diagnostic basis. The source of the PBMCs was 8 to 10 ml of fresh peripheral blood. CDR3 length equals 16 residues. Germline V gene sequence: CDR1 MNHNS, CDR2 SASEGT. Trimming stripped 5 bases from V and 2 bases from J, with 18 bases between.

V usage is TRBV6-1 and J usage is TRBJ2-5, with D tentatively TRBD2 (6 bases). This TCR derives from a man aged 25-45 years with Graves' hyperthyroidism that later progressed to Graves' ophthalmopathy. Sequencing used blood. CDR3 loop: CASSKLPGLLQETQYF. CDR3 coding DNA: TGTGCCAGCAGTAAACTGCCGGGACTTCTACAAGAGACCCAGTACTTC.